Below are 12 T cell receptor beta chains sequenced from a single sample in a study of early T cells in non-severe SARS-CoV-2 infection. TCRdb fed the 5' RACE reads into MiXCR, producing one record per CDR3 protein. Among approximately 70,000 distinct CDR3 sequences listed, over 9.5% were seen once. Input material: whole blood. Every receptor here comes from an adult who was a healthcare worker with PCR-confirmed SARS-CoV-2 infection or an uninfected control (not recorded which).

This clonotype was seen ten or more times. This rearrangement joins TRBV7-8 to TRBJ2-1; 7 positions match TRBD1. CDR1 is SGHVS and CDR2 is FQNEAQ in the germline V gene. CDR3 length: 15 residues. V trimming: 3 bases; J trimming: 6 bases; junction bases outside the gene matches: 8. The CDR3 nucleotides are TGTGCCAGCAGCTTTCGACAGGGACCGTCCAATGAGCAGTTCTTC. Encoded protein: CASSFRQGPSNEQFF.

This clonotype has only a few counts. The chain employs TRBV3-1 and TRBJ2-2, with D unclear. The CDR3 is 15 amino acids. CDR1 LGHDT and CDR2 YNNKEL come from the germline V gene (reference sequence). V shed 6 bases and J shed 2 bases, with 13 bases lying between them. The CDR3 nucleotides read TGTGCCAGCAGTTTGAGGACGGCTAACACCGGGGAGCTGTTTTTT. Amino acids: CASSLRTANTGELFF.

This clonotype came up many times. The rearrangement links TRBV7-2 to TRBJ2-5; TRBD2 aligns across 9 bases. Germline V lookup: CDR1 SGHTA, CDR2 FQGNSA. The CDR3 loop spans 16 amino acids. The trim removed 7 bases at V and 5 bases at J, leaving 14 bases unmatched. Here the CDR3 reads CASKRGATGGRETQYF. The CDR3 DNA reads TGTGCCAGCAAGCGGGGGGCCACGGGTGGTCGGGAGACCCAGTACTTC. The full variable domain, its missing parts supplied by reference TRBV7-2 and TRBJ2-5, is GAGVSQSPSNKVTEKGKDVELRCDPISGHTALYWYRQSLGQGLEFLIYFQGNSAPDKSGLPSDRFSAERTGGSVSTLTIQRTQQEDSAVYLCASKRGATGGRETQYFGPGTRLLVL.

V gene TRBV24-1 combines with J gene TRBJ2-7; 7 bases map to TRBD1. V trimming: 8 bases; J trimming: 3 bases; junction bases outside the gene matches: 24. Germline V gives CDR1 KGHDR, CDR2 SFDVKD. The CDR3 spans 19 residues. In DNA, the CDR3 is TGTGCCACCATTAAACAAATTTTATACAGGGACAGAATCAACTACGAGCAGTACTTC. Amino acids: CATIKQILYRDRINYEQYF.

This clonotype has only a few counts. The J gene is TRBJ2-2, the V gene TRBV6-4; possibly TRBD1 or TRBD2 for D (6 bases each). The CDR3 sequence is 14 residues long. The germline CDR1 and CDR2 sequences are MRHNA and SNTAGT. V lost 4 bases, J lost 6 bases, and 12 bases lay in between. The CDR3: CASSGVGGAGELFF. CDR3 DNA: TGTGCCAGCAGTGGCGTCGGGGGCGCCGGGGAGCTGTTTTTT.

The rearrangement links TRBV7-8 to TRBJ1-6; D is unresolved. This CDR3 has 14 residues. The V end lost 2 bases, the J end lost 6 bases, and 8 bases lay between the germline ends. CDR1 and CDR2 (germline): SGHVS, FQNEAQ. CDR3 DNA: TGTGCCAGCAGCTTATACACCCCTAATTCACCCCTCCACTTT. Encoded protein: CASSLYTPNSPLHF.

V usage is TRBV29-1 and J usage is TRBJ2-2, with no clear D. Trimming removed 4 bases at V and 3 bases at J, with 3 bases between. Germline assignment: CDR1 SQVTM and CDR2 ANQGSEA. The CDR3 totals 11 residues. CDR3 coding DNA: TGCAGCGTTGTAGACACCGGGGAGCTGTTTTTT. It codes for CSVVDTGELFF.

CDR3: CSASPLAARQEKTQYF. The CDR3 DNA reads TGCAGTGCTAGTCCCTTAGCGGCTCGCCAAGAGAAGACCCAGTACTTC. The V and J genes are TRBV20-1 and TRBJ2-5; TRBD2 is a possible D gene (6 bases). The CDR3 is 16 residues long. CDR1 and CDR2 (germline): DFQATT, SNEGSKA (reference sequence). Between the trimmed V and J ends, which lost 3 bases and 6 bases, there was a span of 23 bases.

This clonotype occurred many times. V and J are TRBV20-1 and TRBJ1-2; perhaps TRBD1 as D (5 bases). Germline values: CDR1 DFQATT, CDR2 SNEGSKA (reference sequence). This CDR3 is built from 15 residues. V was cut by 0 bases and J by 2 bases, with 13 bases left in between. The CDR3 DNA follows: TGCAGTGCTAGAGATCGGGCAGGGAGCAACTATGGCTACACCTTC. As protein: CSARDRAGSNYGYTF.

A note on this clonotype: This could be a read error, since a much larger clone is one nucleotide away. This chain joins TRBV10-3 and TRBJ1-3; D gene uncertain. Germline V gives CDR1 ENHRY, CDR2 SYGVKD. This CDR3 is 14 amino acids long. In DNA, the CDR3 is TGTGCCATCAGTGGGTCCGTCCGAAGAAACACCATGTATTTT. It specifies CAISGSVRRNTMYF.

The chain has TRBV4-2 and TRBJ2-3, with D perhaps matching TRBD1 (6 bases). The CDR3 runs to 16 residues. Germline V gives CDR1 LGHNA, CDR2 YNFKEQ. Trimming removed 0 bases at V and 3 bases at J, with 13 bases between. Here the CDR3 DNA reads TGTGCCAGCAGCCAAGATGGGGGCGTAATGACAGATACGCAGTATTTT. Protein sequence: CASSQDGGVMTDTQYF.

This chain uses TRBV11-2 with TRBJ2-2, with D hard to call. V was clipped by 2 bases and J by 6 bases, with 13 bases between them. Germline V gene lookup returns CDR1 SGHAT and CDR2 FQNNGV. The CDR3 has 15 residues. The CDR3 bases are TGTGCCAGCAGCTTACGTGGCTACACCGCCGGGGAGCTGTTTTTT. This sequence encodes CASSLRGYTAGELFF.